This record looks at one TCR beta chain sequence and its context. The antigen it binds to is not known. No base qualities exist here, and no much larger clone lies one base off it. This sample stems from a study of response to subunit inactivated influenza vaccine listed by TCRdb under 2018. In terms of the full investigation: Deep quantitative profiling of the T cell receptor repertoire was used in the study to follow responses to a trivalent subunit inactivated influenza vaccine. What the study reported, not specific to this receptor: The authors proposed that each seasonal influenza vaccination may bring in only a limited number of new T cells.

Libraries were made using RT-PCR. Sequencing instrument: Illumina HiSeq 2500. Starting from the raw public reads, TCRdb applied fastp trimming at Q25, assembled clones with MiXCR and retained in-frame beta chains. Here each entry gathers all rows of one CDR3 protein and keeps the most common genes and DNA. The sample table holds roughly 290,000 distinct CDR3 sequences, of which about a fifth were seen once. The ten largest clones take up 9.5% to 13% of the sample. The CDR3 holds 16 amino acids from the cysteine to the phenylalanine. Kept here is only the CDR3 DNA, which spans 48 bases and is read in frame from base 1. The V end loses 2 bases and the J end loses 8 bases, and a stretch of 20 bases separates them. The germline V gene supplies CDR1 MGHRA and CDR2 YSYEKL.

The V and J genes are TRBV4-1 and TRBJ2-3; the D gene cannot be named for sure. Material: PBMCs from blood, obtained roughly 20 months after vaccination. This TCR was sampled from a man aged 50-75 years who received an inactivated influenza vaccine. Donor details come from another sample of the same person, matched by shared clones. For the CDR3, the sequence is CASSQTLGLVIGTQYF. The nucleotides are TGCGCCAGCAGCCAAACCCTTGGGCTAGTAATTGGTACGCAGTATTTT.